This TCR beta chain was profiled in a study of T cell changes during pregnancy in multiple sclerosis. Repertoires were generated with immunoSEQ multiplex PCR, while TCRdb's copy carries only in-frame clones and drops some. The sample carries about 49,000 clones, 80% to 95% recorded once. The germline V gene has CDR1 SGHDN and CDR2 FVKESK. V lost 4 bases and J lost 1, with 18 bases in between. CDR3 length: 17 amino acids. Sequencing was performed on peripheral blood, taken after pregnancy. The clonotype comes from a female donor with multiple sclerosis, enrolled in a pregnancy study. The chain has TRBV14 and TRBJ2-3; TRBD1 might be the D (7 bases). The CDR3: CASSRDQGGLGTDTQYF. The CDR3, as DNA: TGTGCCAGCAGCCGAGATCAGGGGGGTTTAGGCACAGATACGCAGTATTTT.